Below are 31 T cell receptor beta chains sequenced from a single sample in a study of radiotherapy plus CTLA-4 blockade in lung cancer. The protocol was immunoSEQ multiplex PCR, while the TCRdb copy is restricted to in-frame clones and leaves out a portion. The table lists roughly 63,000 clones, about 72% of them singletons. The input for sequencing was peripheral blood, taken from a patient treated with radiotherapy plus ipilimumab. The receptors were sampled from a human donor with non-small cell lung cancer whose response to radiotherapy plus ipilimumab could not be evaluated.

The CDR3 region has the DNA TGCAGCGTTGACCCGGGACAGGGAGTCCGTGAAGCTTTCTTT. It specifies CSVDPGQGVREAFF. The rearrangement joins TRBV29-1 to TRBJ1-1; TRBD1 aligns across 9 bases. From germline, CDR1 is SQVTM and CDR2 ANQGSEA. The CDR3 runs to 14 residues. V was clipped by 3 bases and J by 7 bases; unmatched bases: 9.

Only one count was recorded for this clone. The V call is TRBV7-2, the J call TRBJ1-2, with 7 bases aligning to TRBD1. CDR1 is SGHTA and CDR2 is FQGNSA in the germline V gene. The CDR3 has 14 amino acids. Unmatched junction bases numbered 9, after V lost 4 bases and J lost 7 bases. The CDR3, as DNA: TGTGCCAGCAGCTCGACAGGGAAGGTTGGTGGCTACACCTTC. Translated: CASSSTGKVGGYTF.

This sequence joins TRBV18 and TRBJ2-5; D uncertain. The DNA matches TRBJ2-7 better at its end, which makes the J call doubtful. This CDR3 has 15 amino acids. CDR1 KGHSH and CDR2 LQKENI come from the germline V gene. As DNA, the CDR3 is TGTGCCAGCTCACCACCGGCCAGGTCCTTCTACGAGCAGTACTTC. Protein: CASSPPARSFYEQYF.

This sequence joins TRBV6-1 and TRBJ1-1; 7 nucleotides match TRBD1. CDR1 and CDR2 (germline): MNHNS, SASEGT. After removal of 7 bases from V and 4 bases from J, the junction contained 9 bases not matched to a gene. The CDR3 contains 14 residues. CDR3 nucleotides: TGTGCCAGCACTGGAAGGACAGGATTCACTGAAGCTTTCTTT. As protein: CASTGRTGFTEAFF.

The J gene is TRBJ2-2, the V gene TRBV5-1; 8 bases match TRBD2. The junction had 16 bases not matched to a gene; V was cut back by 4 bases and J by 2 bases. Germline lookup yields CDR1 SGHRS and CDR2 YFSETQ. This CDR3 has 19 amino acids. The CDR3: CASSLPSREGRLNTGELFF. In nucleotides, the CDR3 is TGCGCCAGCAGCCTACCAAGTCGGGAGGGCCGGCTTAACACCGGGGAGCTGTTTTTT.

CDR3 loop: CASSLSLSAYEQYF. As DNA, the CDR3 is TGTGCCAGCAGTTTATCCCTTTCTGCCTACGAGCAGTACTTC. J is TRBJ2-7 and V is TRBV28; D gene uncertain. The CDR3 contains 14 residues. The V end lost 1 base, the J end lost 2 bases, and 9 bases lay between the germline ends. Germline V gives CDR1 MDHEN, CDR2 SYDVKM.

This clone has a single count. This chain joins TRBV30 and TRBJ1-4; no firm D call. V gave up 0 bases and J gave up 5 bases, with 10 bases separating them. CDR3 size: 14 residues. Germline assignment: CDR1 GTSNPN and CDR2 SVGIG (reference sequence). CDR3 sequence (DNA): TGTGCCTGGAGTGTACCGGGGTGGAATGAAAAACTGTTTTTT. It codes for CAWSVPGWNEKLFF.

A few counts support this clone. The chain recombines TRBV30 with TRBJ1-4; 8 positions match TRBD1. Germline lookup yields CDR1 GTSNPN and CDR2 SVGIG (reference sequence). The CDR3 is made up of 15 amino acids. Germline trimming cut 0 bases from V and 9 bases from J; bases unmatched to any gene: 9. The CDR3 DNA is TGTGCCTGGAGTGTACCTGGCAGGGGGCTCAAAAAACTGTTTTTT. Its translation: CAWSVPGRGLKKLFF. The variable domain in full, completed from reference TRBV30 and TRBJ1-4, reads SQTIHQWPATLVQPVGSPLSLECTVEGTSNPNLYWYRQAAGRGLQLLFYSVGIGQISSEVPQNLSASRPQDRQFILSSKKLLLSDSGFYLCAWSVPGRGLKKLFFGSGTQLSVL.

The rearrangement links TRBV13 to TRBJ2-7; TRBD2 is a possible D gene (6 bases). The V gene's germline CDR1 is PRHDT and CDR2 FYEKMQ (reference sequence). V was shortened by 6 bases and J by 0 bases, with 15 bases between the two germline ends. This CDR3 contains 15 residues. The CDR3 bases are TGTGCCAGCAGTCGTAGCGGATACAGCTCCTACGAGCAGTACTTC. It translates to CASSRSGYSSYEQYF. The whole variable domain, filled in from reference TRBV13 and TRBJ2-7, reads AAGVIQSPRHLIKEKRETATLKCYPIPRHDTVYWYQQGPGQDPQFLISFYEKMQSDKGSIPDRFSAQQFSDYHSELNMSSLELGDSALYFCASSRSGYSSYEQYFGPGTRLTVT.

The CDR3 nucleotides are TGTGCCAGCACCAACCGGGTAGTGCAGGGGACCCAGTACTTC. Translation: CASTNRVVQGTQYF. J is TRBJ2-5 and V is TRBV6-1; possibly TRBD1 for D (5 bases). V lost 7 bases, J lost 7 bases, and 19 bases lay in between. The CDR3 contains 14 residues. From germline, CDR1 is MNHNS and CDR2 SASEGT.

This rearrangement joins TRBV14 to TRBJ2-1, with 13 bases aligning to TRBD2. With 0 bases clipped from V and 10 bases from J, the junction kept 3 bases outside the gene matches. This CDR3 region has 15 residues. CDR1 and CDR2 from the germline V gene are SGHDN and FVKESK. CDR3 nucleotides: TGTGCCAGCAGCCAAGAACTAGCGGGAGGGCGGGAGCAGTTCTTC. This encodes CASSQELAGGREQFF. The full variable domain, completed using reference TRBV14 and TRBJ2-1, is EAGVTQFPSHSVIEKGQTVTLRCDPISGHDNLYWYRRVMGKEIKFLLHFVKESKQDESGMPNNRFLAERTGGTYSTLKVQPAELEDSGVYFCASSQELAGGREQFFGPGTRLTVL.

CDR3 DNA sequence: TGTGCCAGCAGCCTGCCCGTCGGGGAGACCCAGTACTTC. It codes for CASSLPVGETQYF. The chain recombines TRBV5-6 with TRBJ2-5; D not resolved. This CDR3 region has 13 residues. Germline values: CDR1 SGHDT, CDR2 YYEEEE. V dropped 4 bases and J dropped 5 bases, with 12 bases sitting between them.

The V and J genes are TRBV11-3 and TRBJ2-2, with 9 bases identical to TRBD2. The germline V gene has CDR1 SGHNT and CDR2 YENEEA. V lost 3 bases, J lost 5 bases, and 4 bases stayed unmatched. This CDR3 contains 15 residues. In DNA form, the CDR3 reads TGTGCCAGCAGCTTGCGTCTAGCGGGAACCGGGGAGCTGTTTTTT. Protein: CASSLRLAGTGELFF.

This chain links TRBV4-1 with TRBJ2-2; 7 bases align to TRBD2. V gave up 1 base and J gave up 4 bases; unmatched junction bases: 9. The CDR3 length is 17 residues. Germline CDR1 MGHRA, CDR2 YSYEKL. CDR3 nucleotides: TGCGCCAGCAGCCAAGGTGGCGGGAGAGGAGCCACCGGGGAGCTGTTTTTT. Its protein product is CASSQGGGRGATGELFF.

V is TRBV7-9 and J is TRBJ2-2; D gene unclear. The CDR3 sequence is 14 residues long. Germline V gene data show CDR1 as SEHNR and CDR2 as FQNEAQ (reference sequence). V lost 6 bases and J lost 4, with 12 bases in between. The CDR3 protein is CASRITGLTGELFF. The DNA of the CDR3 is TGTGCCAGCAGAATTACGGGTCTCACCGGGGAGCTGTTTTTT.

The chain uses TRBV6-1 and TRBJ1-2; D uncertain. The germline gives CDR1 MNHNS, CDR2 SASEGT. The V end lost 5 bases, the J end lost 3 bases, and 13 bases lay between the germline ends. The CDR3 has 14 amino acids. For the CDR3, the DNA is TGTGCCAGCAGTCGACACCTCGGGGACTATGGCTACACCTTC. It translates to CASSRHLGDYGYTF.

J is TRBJ2-1 and V is TRBV6-5, with 13 bases matching TRBD2. The V and J ends lost 6 bases and 7 bases, in that order; junction bases with no gene match: 6. The CDR3 loop spans 15 amino acids. Per germline, CDR1 MNHEY and CDR2 SVGAGI. The CDR3 nucleotides read TGTGCCAGCAGCTTGACTAGCGGGGGGAATAATGAGCAGTTCTTC. It translates to CASSLTSGGNNEQFF.

This sequence joins TRBV18 and TRBJ2-1; TRBD2 matches 9 bases. Trimming took 4 bases from V and 6 from J; bases not matched to a gene: 1. The CDR3 is 13 residues long. CDR1 and CDR2 (germline): KGHSH, LQKENI. The CDR3 loop reads CASSLTSGNEQFF. The CDR3 bases are TGTGCCAGCTCACTGACTAGCGGCAATGAGCAGTTCTTC. Full variable domain (outside the CDR3, taken from reference TRBV18 and TRBJ2-1): NAGVMQNPRHLVRRRGQEARLRCSPMKGHSHVYWYRQLPEEGLKFMVYLQKENIIDESGMPKERFSAEFPKEGPSILRIQQVVRGDSAAYFCASSLTSGNEQFFGPGTRLTVL.

This chain uses TRBV27 with TRBJ1-5; 7 bases are a match to TRBD1. V dropped 5 bases and J dropped 5; count of bases not matched to a gene: 9. CDR3 length: 15 residues. Germline V lookup: CDR1 MNHEY, CDR2 SMNVEV (reference sequence). The CDR3, as DNA: TGTGCCAGCAGTCCCCGGACAGGAGTGGATCAGCCCCAGCATTTT. Its protein is CASSPRTGVDQPQHF.

This clone has only one observation. This chain uses TRBV6-6 with TRBJ2-1, with no clear D. V dropped 5 bases and J dropped 8 bases, with 7 bases sitting between them. The CDR3 covers 11 residues. Looked up from germline, CDR1 is MNHNY and CDR2 is SVGAGI (reference sequence). The CDR3 bases are TGTGCCAGCAGTCGGGTGGATGAGCAGTTCTTC. The encoded protein is CASSRVDEQFF.

The V gene is TRBV2, the J gene TRBJ2-5; 7 nucleotides align to TRBD2. J was trimmed by 2 bases and V by 7 bases; bases with no gene match: 1. This CDR3 is 12 amino acids long. From germline, CDR1 is SNHLY and CDR2 FYNNEI. CDR3 bases: TGTGCCAGCAAGCGGGAACAAGAGACCCAGTACTTC. Protein product: CASKREQETQYF. The full variable domain, its missing parts supplied by reference TRBV2 and TRBJ2-5, is EPEVTQTPSHQVTQMGQEVILRCVPISNHLYFYWYRQILGQKVEFLVSFYNNEISEKSEIFDDQFSVERPDGSNFTLKIRSTKLEDSAMYFCASKREQETQYFGPGTRLLVL.

V and J are TRBV28 and TRBJ2-7; D might be TRBD1 (5 bases). Trimming pared 5 bases from V and 3 bases from J, leaving 8 bases between. The CDR3 consists of 12 residues. The germline V gene has CDR1 MDHEN and CDR2 SYDVKM. The CDR3 DNA reads as TGTGCCAGCAGTCGACAGTTCTACGAGCAGTACTTC. This translates into CASSRQFYEQYF.

The chain links TRBV10-3 to TRBJ2-7, with TRBD1 matching over 9 bases. V shed 4 bases and J 1 base; nucleotides not matched to a gene: 8. The germline CDR1 and CDR2 sequences are ENHRY and SYGVKD. The CDR3 totals 16 residues. This CDR3 reads CAISGPQGALSYEQYF. CDR3 in DNA: TGTGCCATCAGTGGACCACAGGGGGCGCTTTCCTACGAGCAGTACTTC.

This chain links TRBV19 with TRBJ2-2, with D possibly matching TRBD2 (7 bases). Looked up from germline, CDR1 is LNHDA and CDR2 is SQIVND (reference sequence). Trimming cost V 8 bases and J 4 bases, with 14 bases left between them. CDR3 length: 14 amino acids. CDR3 in amino acids: CASQTSRGTGELFF. CDR3 bases: TGTGCCAGTCAGACTAGCAGGGGCACCGGGGAGCTGTTTTTT.

The chain uses TRBV11-2 and TRBJ2-3; 7 bases agree with TRBD2. V lost 4 bases to trimming and J lost 1 base; unmatched junction nucleotides: 5. Germline V gene sequence: CDR1 SGHAT, CDR2 FQNNGV. The CDR3 is 15 residues long. CDR3 in DNA: TGTGCCAGCAGCTCAGGACTAGACCGCACAGATACGCAGTATTTT. This gives the protein CASSSGLDRTDTQYF.

The chain joins TRBV19 to TRBJ2-3, with 12 bases fitting TRBD1. Germline loops: CDR1 LNHDA, CDR2 SQIVND (reference sequence). V lost 3 bases and J lost 4; bases outside the gene matches: 5. The CDR3 runs 16 residues. The CDR3 DNA follows: TGTGCCAGTAGTATTGCGGGGACAGGGGGCCCAGATACGCAGTATTTT. Protein sequence: CASSIAGTGGPDTQYF.

This chain connects TRBV28 to TRBJ2-7; 10 bases are shared with TRBD1. CDR1 is MDHEN, CDR2 SYDVKM, per germline. The ends lost 7 bases at V and 6 bases at J; junction bases unmatched: 9. The CDR3 loop spans 14 amino acids. The CDR3 here is CASNSGQGFSEQYF. For the CDR3, the DNA is TGTGCCAGCAATTCGGGACAGGGGTTCAGCGAGCAGTACTTC.

This clone is medium-sized. The chain combines TRBV7-9 with TRBJ2-2; the D gene is possibly TRBD1 (6 bases). The germline V gene encodes CDR1 SEHNR and CDR2 FQNEAQ (reference sequence). CDR3 length equals 16 residues. Trimming left V 5 bases short and J 3 bases short, with 16 bases between. CDR3 DNA: TGTGCCAGCAGCGGAGGCCGGGACACTTACACCGGGGAGCTGTTTTTT. Translation gives CASSGGRDTYTGELFF.

V usage is TRBV28 and J usage is TRBJ2-3, with no clear D. The CDR3 is made up of 12 amino acids. V lost 7 bases and J 1 base, leaving 6 bases between the germline ends. Germline V gene data show CDR1 as MDHEN and CDR2 as SYDVKM. The CDR3 DNA reads TGTGCCAGCACGGTGGGCACAGATACGCAGTATTTT. It codes for CASTVGTDTQYF. The variable domain in full, with the rest retrieved from reference TRBV28 and TRBJ2-3, is DVKVTQSSRYLVKRTGEKVFLECVQDMDHENMFWYRQDPGLGLRLIYFSYDVKMKEKGDIPEGYSVSREKKERFSLILESASTNQTSMYLCASTVGTDTQYFGPGTRLTVL.

The chain couples TRBV7-3 to TRBJ1-6; D gene unclear. V was cut by 5 bases and J by 11 bases, with 13 bases left in between. CDR3 size: 13 residues. Germline-derived CDR1 and CDR2 are SGHTA and FQGTGA. CDR3 sequence (DNA): TGTGCCAGCAGCACGGACGGAGGGACACCCCTCCACTTT. Its protein is CASSTDGGTPLHF.

The chain uses TRBV7-3 and TRBJ1-1; the match to TRBD1 covers 7 bases. Germline CDR1 and CDR2: SGHTA and FQGTGA. Losses at the gene ends were 0 bases for V and 5 bases for J; bases not matched to a gene: 3. There are 14 residues in the CDR3. CDR3 loop: CASSLTGGFTEAFF. The CDR3 nucleotides are TGTGCCAGCAGCTTAACAGGGGGCTTTACTGAAGCTTTCTTT.